Shown below are 5 T cell receptor beta chains from a single sample sequenced in a study of T cell responses to AZD1222 COVID-19 vaccine. Data came from immunoSEQ multiplex PCR; TCRdb stores just in-frame clones and leaves some out. The profile shows 150,000 to 200,000 clones, approximately 95% of them singletons. The sequences come from peripheral blood, collected on day 0 of AZD1222 vaccination. These receptors were collected from an adult in good health.

This chain uses TRBV6-6 with TRBJ1-6; D call uncertain. Germline CDR1 reads MNHNY; CDR2 reads SVGAGI (reference sequence). Between the trimmed V and J ends, which lost 2 bases and 7 bases, there was a span of 15 bases. The CDR3 is 16 residues long. The CDR3 nucleotides are TGTGCCAGCAGTTACGTTGGTCAAGGAGCGAATTCACCCCTCCACTTT. As protein: CASSYVGQGANSPLHF.

In this sample, this clone turned up once. The rearrangement uses TRBV6-5 and TRBJ1-5; the match to TRBD1 covers 7 bases. After removal of 6 bases from V and 2 bases from J, the junction contained 7 bases not matched to a gene. Per germline, CDR1 MNHEY and CDR2 SVGAGI. The CDR3 extends over 15 amino acids. This chain's CDR3 is CASRRDRVGNQPQHF. In DNA, the CDR3 is TGTGCCAGCAGACGAGACAGGGTCGGCAATCAGCCCCAGCATTTT.

This clone was seen a handful of times. The chain couples TRBV6-6 to TRBJ1-4; D possibly corresponds to TRBD1 (5 bases). Germline V gene sequence: CDR1 MNHNY, CDR2 SVGAGI (reference sequence). Between the trimmed V and J ends, which lost 4 bases and 3 bases, there was a span of 15 bases. The CDR3 loop spans 16 amino acids. The DNA for the CDR3 is TGTGCCAGCAGTTCCCCTCGAGGGGCCCCTAATGAAAAACTGTTTTTT. This sequence encodes CASSSPRGAPNEKLFF.

CDR3 in amino acids: CASSLPANVPPFYGYTF. Here the CDR3 DNA reads TGTGCCAGCAGCTTGCCCGCTAACGTGCCCCCCTTCTATGGCTACACCTTC. The chain recombines TRBV7-9 with TRBJ1-2; D uncertain. Germline V lookup: CDR1 SEHNR, CDR2 FQNEAQ (reference sequence). CDR3 length: 17 residues. Trimming took 3 bases from V and 4 from J, leaving 21 bases between them.

The gene calls are TRBV19 and TRBJ2-1; D gene uncertain. Trimming removed 1 base from V and 7 bases from J, with 11 bases in between. The CDR3 is 14 residues long. Per the germline V gene, CDR1 is LNHDA and CDR2 is SQIVND (reference sequence). The CDR3 nucleotides read TGTGCCAGTAGTATAGCGACCGCCGTAAATGAGCAGTTCTTC. Residues: CASSIATAVNEQFF.